The 20 T cell receptor beta chains below come from one sample, sequenced in a study of cytomegalovirus exposure and HLA in healthy donors. This PCR relied on a set of 60 Vbeta primers and 13 Jbeta primers. TCRdb's table, derived via immunoSEQ multiplex PCR, lists solely in-frame clones and lacks some. The sample carries 150,000 to 200,000 clones, just under 80% recorded once. The specimen sequenced was PBMCs. These receptors were taken from a young woman in good health and CMV-seronegative.

The chain uses TRBV5-1 and TRBJ2-5; 10 positions agree with TRBD1. The CDR3 is 15 residues long. Germline loops: CDR1 SGHRS, CDR2 YFSETQ. V lost 3 bases and J lost 4; bases outside the gene matches: 6. CDR3 protein: CASSSLDRGLETQYF. DNA for the CDR3: TGCGCCAGCAGCTCGCTCGACAGGGGGCTAGAGACCCAGTACTTC.

V usage is TRBV6-1 and J usage is TRBJ2-7; 7 nucleotides line up with TRBD1. The germline CDR1 and CDR2 sequences are MNHNS and SASEGT. This CDR3 contains 14 residues. V shed 4 bases, J shed 5 bases, and the junction held 8 bases outside the gene matches. DNA of the CDR3: TGTGCCAGCAGTGCAAGGACAGGCCCGGACGAGCAGTACTTC. Its protein is CASSARTGPDEQYF.

This clone has more than one count but fewer than ten. The chain has TRBV5-4 and TRBJ1-4; 7 bases map to TRBD1. V lost 3 bases and J lost 7; bases outside the gene matches: 6. Germline CDR1 SGHNT, CDR2 YYREEE (reference sequence). The CDR3 is 14 residues long. Written as DNA, the CDR3 is TGTGCCAGCAGCTCTGGACAGGAGACTGAAAAACTGTTTTTT. This gives the protein CASSSGQETEKLFF.

The count of this clone is one. This chain links TRBV10-2 with TRBJ2-7; tentatively, D is TRBD2 (6 bases). Germline V lookup: CDR1 WSHSY, CDR2 SAAADI. V was pared by 2 bases and J by 2 bases, with 13 bases between. This CDR3 is built from 15 residues. CDR3 coding DNA: TGCGCCAGCAGTGAGAGGGGCGGGAACGCCTACGAGCAGTACTTC. This gives the protein CASSERGGNAYEQYF.

The CDR3 DNA reads TGTGCCAGCAGTTACTCGCGGGGGTCTCCCTACGAGCAGTACTTC. Translated, it gives CASSYSRGSPYEQYF. V usage is TRBV6-6 and J usage is TRBJ2-7, with 7 bases identical to TRBD2. V was pared by 0 bases and J by 2 bases, with 4 bases of the junction left unmatched. CDR1 is MNHNY and CDR2 is SVGAGI in the germline V gene (reference sequence). This CDR3 spans 15 amino acids.

V usage is TRBV7-9 and J usage is TRBJ2-3; D call uncertain. In germline, CDR1 is SEHNR, CDR2 FQNEAQ (reference sequence). CDR3 length: 14 amino acids. Trimming took 7 bases from V and 0 from J, leaving 11 bases between them. The CDR3 here is CASKPAESTDTQYF. The CDR3 DNA reads TGTGCCAGCAAACCTGCGGAGAGCACAGATACGCAGTATTTT. Looking up the rest from reference TRBV7-9 and TRBJ2-3 gives the full variable domain: DTGVSQNPRHKITKRGQNVTFRCDPISEHNRLYWYRQTLGQGPEFLTYFQNEAQLEKSRLLSDRFSAERPKGSFSTLEIQRTEQGDSAMYLCASKPAESTDTQYFGPGTRLTVL.

V is TRBV29-1 and J is TRBJ2-5; 7 bases match TRBD2. From germline, CDR1 is SQVTM and CDR2 ANQGSEA. V shed 6 bases, J shed 1 base, and the junction held 8 bases outside the gene matches. The CDR3 loop spans 14 amino acids. DNA of the CDR3: TGCAGCGTGGGAACCGGGACTATCCAAGAGACCCAGTACTTC. Its protein product is CSVGTGTIQETQYF.

This clone has only a few counts. This chain links TRBV7-2 with TRBJ1-5; 9 bases map to TRBD1. Unmatched junction bases numbered 6, after V lost 3 bases and J lost 6 bases. CDR1 is SGHTA, CDR2 FQGNSA, per germline. The CDR3 length is 15 residues. This CDR3 is CASSLSQGAIQPQHF. CDR3 coding DNA: TGTGCCAGCAGCTTGTCACAGGGGGCAATTCAGCCCCAGCATTTT.

The rearrangement links TRBV19 to TRBJ1-6; 7 nucleotides line up with TRBD1. The V gene's germline CDR1 is LNHDA and CDR2 SQIVND (reference sequence). CDR3 size: 15 residues. The V segment lost 7 bases and the J segment 3 bases; nucleotides outside the gene matches: 6. The CDR3 DNA sequence: TGTGCCAGTACTCCCCGGGACAGCTATAATTCACCCCTCCACTTT. It encodes CASTPRDSYNSPLHF.

This clone came up a few times. The V gene is TRBV21-1, the J gene TRBJ2-1; the table's D gene call, TRBD1, was not cross checked with the DNA. TRBV21-1 is reported as a pseudogene. CDR3 length: 13 amino acids. The CDR3 DNA reads TGTGCCAGCAGCAAAGGGGCTTCCAATGAGCAGTTCTTC. It translates to CASSKGASNEQFF.

The rearrangement joins TRBV5-6 to TRBJ1-4, with D maybe TRBD1 (6 bases). The germline V gene has CDR1 SGHDT and CDR2 YYEEEE. V was shortened by 1 base and J by 8 bases, with 15 bases between the two germline ends. This CDR3 has 15 amino acids. CDR3 bases: TGTGCCAGCAGCTTGAAGCTTCTGGGGGCGGAAAAACTGTTTTTT. It yields the protein CASSLKLLGAEKLFF.

This rearrangement joins TRBV4-2 to TRBJ1-2; 8 nucleotides align to TRBD1. CDR1 is LGHNA, CDR2 YNFKEQ, per germline. CDR3 size: 15 residues. V shed 0 bases, J shed 8 bases, and the junction held 8 bases outside the gene matches. The CDR3 spells CASSQELGQDRGYTF. CDR3 nucleotides: TGTGCCAGCAGCCAAGAATTGGGACAGGATCGCGGCTACACCTTC.

V gene TRBV7-9 combines with J gene TRBJ1-4; 7 bases match TRBD1. The CDR3 extends over 15 amino acids. V gave up 5 bases and J gave up 2 bases; unmatched junction bases: 5. Germline CDR1 and CDR2: SEHNR and FQNEAQ (reference sequence). In nucleotides, the CDR3 is TGTGCCAGCAGCCCCACAGGGGTGACTAATGAAAAACTGTTTTTT. It is translated as CASSPTGVTNEKLFF.

Worth noting for this clone: A junction end diverges from the germline sequence, so it may reflect a read error. The rearrangement joins TRBV7-9 to TRBJ1-1; 9 nucleotides agree with TRBD1. The CDR3 totals 15 residues. Germline V gives CDR1 SEHNR, CDR2 FQNEAQ (reference sequence). CDR3 region: CASSLAGQGNTEASF. The DNA for the CDR3 is TGTGCCAGCAGCCTAGCCGGACAGGGGAACACTGAAGCTTCCTTT.

The chain joins TRBV7-3 to TRBJ2-1, with TRBD2 identical over 13 bases. Germline V lookup: CDR1 SGHTA, CDR2 FQGTGA. The CDR3 contains 15 residues. The trim removed 5 bases at V and 14 bases at J, leaving 12 bases unmatched. CDR3: CASSDTSGGVGAEFF. The CDR3 nucleotides are TGTGCCAGCAGCGACACTAGCGGGGGGGTAGGCGCAGAGTTCTTC. The full variable domain, completed using reference TRBV7-3 and TRBJ2-1, is GAGVSQTPSNKVTEKGKYVELRCDPISGHTALYWYRQSLGQGPEFLIYFQGTGAADDSGLPNDRFFAVRPEGSVSTLKIQRTERGDSAVYLCASSDTSGGVGAEFFGPGTRLTVL.

This rearrangement joins TRBV7-9 to TRBJ2-3; TRBD1 agrees at 7 bases. CDR1 is SEHNR, CDR2 FQNEAQ, per germline (reference sequence). The CDR3 covers 16 residues. The J segment lost 1 base and the V segment lost 5 bases, leaving 9 bases of the junction unmatched. The CDR3 loop is CASSPNPGQRTDTQYF. The CDR3 DNA follows: TGTGCCAGCAGCCCGAATCCGGGACAGCGCACAGATACGCAGTATTTT.

The chain recombines TRBV6-6 with TRBJ1-2; TRBD1 aligns across 9 bases. Trimming at V came to 4 bases and at J to 7 bases, leaving 10 bases not matched to a gene. The CDR3 is 15 residues long. Germline V gives CDR1 MNHNY, CDR2 SVGAGI (reference sequence). CDR3 loop: CASSFIGQGSGGYTF. The CDR3 nucleotides are TGTGCCAGCAGTTTTATTGGACAGGGGTCTGGTGGCTACACCTTC.

The chain has TRBV5-1 and TRBJ2-5; 9 positions match TRBD2. V lost 5 bases, J lost 4 bases, and 9 bases stayed unmatched. This CDR3 spans 15 amino acids. CDR1 is SGHRS, CDR2 YFSETQ, per germline. CDR3 DNA sequence: TGCGCCAGCAGGGTGACTCGCGGGGGGGCAGAGACCCAGTACTTC. Translating it yields CASRVTRGGAETQYF.

J is TRBJ1-1 and V is TRBV21-1; TRBD1 is taken as the D call from the table, unchecked against the DNA. TRBV21-1 is a listed pseudogene. CDR3 length: 14 residues. The CDR3 bases are TGTGCCAGCGTTTATGAAGACAATGGGACTGAAGCTTTCTTT. The encoded protein is CASVYEDNGTEAFF.

The V gene is TRBV2, the J gene TRBJ2-7; TRBD2 agrees at 9 bases. V dropped 7 bases and J dropped 6; count of bases not matched to a gene: 7. Germline lookup yields CDR1 SNHLY and CDR2 FYNNEI. This CDR3 contains 13 residues. The CDR3 region has the DNA TGTGCCAGCACCGCGGGAGGGCCGGCCGAGCAGTACTTC. This sequence encodes CASTAGGPAEQYF.